This passage covers 13 T cell receptor beta chains from one sample sequenced in a study of CD8+ T cells in alopecia areata. Extracted RNA was reverse transcribed, and the resulting cDNA served as sequencing template. Assay: immunoSEQ multiplex PCR; the TCRdb copy retains only in-frame clones and omits some. The sample yields 150,000 or so clones, around 55% seen once. Sample: CD4+ T cells sorted from blood. The receptors originated from a human donor in good health.

V gene TRBV5-8 combines with J gene TRBJ1-5; perhaps TRBD1 as D (5 bases). Trimming took off 3 bases at V and 4 bases at J, with 11 bases between the two ends. The CDR3 runs 14 residues. Germline V gene data show CDR1 as SGHTS and CDR2 as YDEGEE. The CDR3 is CASSYSQGNQPQHF. CDR3 nucleotide sequence: TGTGCCAGCAGCTACTCTCAGGGTAATCAGCCCCAGCATTTT. The variable domain in full, completed from reference TRBV5-8 and TRBJ1-5, reads EAGVTQSPTHLIKTRGQQATLRCSPISGHTSVYWYQQALGLGLQFLLWYDEGEERNRGNFPPRFSGRQFPNYSSELNVNALELEDSALYLCASSYSQGNQPQHFGDGTRLSIL.

The J gene is TRBJ1-1, the V gene TRBV4-1, with a weak D call TRBD1 (5 bases). Germline V lookup: CDR1 MGHRA, CDR2 YSYEKL. This CDR3 comprises 14 residues. V was trimmed by 4 bases and J by 3 bases, leaving 12 bases between them. CDR3 DNA: TGCGCCAGCAGCCCGGGGGTATGGGACACTGAAGCTTTCTTT. It encodes CASSPGVWDTEAFF.

The genes are TRBV25-1 and TRBJ2-4, with D perhaps matching TRBD2 (6 bases). The CDR3 extends over 16 amino acids. V was clipped by 6 bases and J by 7 bases, with 22 bases between them. CDR1 and CDR2 (germline): MGHDK, SYGVNS. The CDR3 spells CASSLDSGGWGNIQYF. The CDR3 region has the DNA TGTGCCAGCAGCCTTGATTCTGGAGGGTGGGGGAACATTCAGTACTTC.

V and J are TRBV5-1 and TRBJ1-2, with no clear D. Trimming left V 0 bases short and J 5 bases short, with 11 bases between. CDR1 SGHRS and CDR2 YFSETQ come from the germline V gene. The CDR3 length is 14 residues. The DNA of the CDR3 is TGCGCCAGCAGCTTGGTTTTGGGCGGGTATGGCTACACCTTC. Translation: CASSLVLGGYGYTF.

The chain recombines TRBV18 with TRBJ2-7; D perhaps matches TRBD2 (7 bases). Germline loops: CDR1 KGHSH, CDR2 LQKENI. The V gene lost 2 bases and the J gene lost 7 bases, with 15 bases spanning the gap. The CDR3 consists of 14 residues. CDR3 region: CASSPRGGNEEQYF. For the CDR3, the DNA is TGTGCCAGCTCACCAAGGGGGGGCAATGAGGAGCAGTACTTC.

This clone occurred a few times. The chain has TRBV10-3 and TRBJ2-1, with TRBD2 matching over 9 bases. This CDR3 is 13 amino acids long. V gave up 0 bases and J gave up 13 bases; unmatched junction bases: 4. The germline V gene encodes CDR1 ENHRY and CDR2 SYGVKD. This chain's CDR3 is CAISESSGRIQFF. Written as DNA, the CDR3 is TGTGCCATCAGTGAGTCGAGCGGGAGGATACAGTTCTTC.

V is TRBV5-1 and J is TRBJ2-3; 8 bases match TRBD2. The CDR3 runs 14 residues. With V trimmed by 3 bases and J by 4 bases, 4 bases remained unmatched. In germline, CDR1 is SGHRS, CDR2 YFSETQ. CDR3 nucleotides: TGCGCCAGCAGCTCGGGAGGGCGCGCAGATACGCAGTATTTT. It yields the protein CASSSGGRADTQYF.

This chain links TRBV7-2 with TRBJ2-5, with D possibly being TRBD2 (6 bases). Germline CDR1 reads SGHTA; CDR2 reads FQGNSA. This CDR3 contains 14 residues. V lost 5 bases and J 7 bases, leaving 17 bases between the germline ends. The CDR3 here is CASSLSGLGGTQYF. Here the CDR3 DNA reads TGTGCCAGCAGCCTTAGCGGACTTGGCGGGACCCAGTACTTC.

The chain couples TRBV5-6 to TRBJ2-5; 8 nucleotides match TRBD1. Germline V gene lookup returns CDR1 SGHDT and CDR2 YYEEEE. Trimming took 4 bases from V and 2 from J; bases not matched to a gene: 4. The CDR3 length is 14 residues. The CDR3, as DNA: TGTGCCAGCAGCGGGTACAGGGGGCAAGAGACCCAGTACTTC. It is translated as CASSGYRGQETQYF.

This clone was counted between two and nine times. The gene calls are TRBV11-3 and TRBJ2-2, with D perhaps TRBD1 (5 bases). The germline CDR1 and CDR2 sequences are SGHNT and YENEEA. Between the trimmed V and J ends, which lost 0 bases and 4 bases, there was a span of 6 bases. The CDR3 extends over 14 amino acids. For the CDR3, the DNA is TGTGCCAGCAGCTTAGAAGGGGTCACCGGGGAGCTGTTTTTT. Its protein is CASSLEGVTGELFF.

The chain couples TRBV27 to TRBJ1-5, with D tentatively TRBD1 (5 bases). The CDR3 is 13 residues long. Germline CDR1 reads MNHEY; CDR2 reads SMNVEV (reference sequence). Trimming removed 6 bases from V and 9 bases from J, with 15 bases in between. The CDR3 reads CASRGHSEGPQHF. The CDR3, as DNA: TGTGCCAGCAGAGGACACTCGGAAGGGCCCCAGCATTTT.

The table lists this clone with a count of one. The chain combines TRBV29-1 with TRBJ1-1; TRBD1 agrees at 9 bases. This CDR3 has 13 amino acids. Germline CDR1 SQVTM, CDR2 ANQGSEA. J gave up 5 bases and V 7 bases, and 8 bases lay outside the gene matches. CDR3 in DNA: TGCAGCGCCCTGGGACAGGGTGGGACTGAAGCTTTCTTT. Translation: CSALGQGGTEAFF.

This clone occurred a few times. The chain links TRBV29-1 to TRBJ1-1, with a possible D match to TRBD1 (5 bases). The ends were cut back, 5 bases at V and 0 bases at J, with 10 bases in the middle. Germline assignment: CDR1 SQVTM and CDR2 ANQGSEA. The CDR3 covers 13 residues. In nucleotides, the CDR3 is TGCAGCGTTAAGGGACGGTTGAACACTGAAGCTTTCTTT. Amino acids: CSVKGRLNTEAFF.